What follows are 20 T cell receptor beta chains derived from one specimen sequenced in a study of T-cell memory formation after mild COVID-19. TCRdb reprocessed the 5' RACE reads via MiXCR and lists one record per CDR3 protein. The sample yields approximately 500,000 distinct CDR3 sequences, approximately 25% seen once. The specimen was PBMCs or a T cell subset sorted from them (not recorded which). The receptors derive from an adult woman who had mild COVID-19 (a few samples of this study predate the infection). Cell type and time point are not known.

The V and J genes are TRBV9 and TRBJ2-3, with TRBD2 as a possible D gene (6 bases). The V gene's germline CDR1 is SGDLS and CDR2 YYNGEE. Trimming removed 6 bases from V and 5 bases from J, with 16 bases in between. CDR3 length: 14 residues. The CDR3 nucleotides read TGTGCCAGCACACCCGGGGGTGGCCGAGATACGCAGTATTTT. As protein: CASTPGGGRDTQYF.

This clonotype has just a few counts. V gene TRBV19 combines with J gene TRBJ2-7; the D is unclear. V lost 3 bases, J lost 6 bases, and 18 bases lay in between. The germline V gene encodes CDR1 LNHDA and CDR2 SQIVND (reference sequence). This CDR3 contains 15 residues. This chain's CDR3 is CASSIRSDAMGEQYF. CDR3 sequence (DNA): TGTGCCAGTAGTATTAGGTCGGACGCTATGGGCGAGCAGTACTTC.

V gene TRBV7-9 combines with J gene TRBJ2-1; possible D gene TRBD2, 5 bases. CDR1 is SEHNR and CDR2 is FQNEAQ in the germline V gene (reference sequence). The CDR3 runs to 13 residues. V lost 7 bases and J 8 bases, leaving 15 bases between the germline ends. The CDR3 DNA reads TGTGCCAGCAAAGGGAGCCTGAGCGATGAGCAGTTCTTC. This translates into CASKGSLSDEQFF. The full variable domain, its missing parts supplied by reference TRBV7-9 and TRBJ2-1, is DTGVSQNPRHKITKRGQNVTFRCDPISEHNRLYWYRQTLGQGPEFLTYFQNEAQLEKSRLLSDRFSAERPKGSFSTLEIQRTEQGDSAMYLCASKGSLSDEQFFGPGTRLTVL.

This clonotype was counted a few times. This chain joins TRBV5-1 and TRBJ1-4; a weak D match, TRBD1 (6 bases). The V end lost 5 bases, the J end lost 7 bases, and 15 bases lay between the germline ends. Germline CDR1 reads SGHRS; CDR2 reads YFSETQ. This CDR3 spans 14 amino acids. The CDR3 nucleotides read TGCGCCAGCAGACCCACAGGGAGTGGTGAAAAACTGTTTTTT. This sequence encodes CASRPTGSGEKLFF.

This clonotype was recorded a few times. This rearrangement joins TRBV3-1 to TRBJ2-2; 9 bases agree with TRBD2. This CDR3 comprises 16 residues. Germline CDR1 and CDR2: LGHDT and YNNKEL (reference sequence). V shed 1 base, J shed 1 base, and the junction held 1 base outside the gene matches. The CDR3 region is CASSQVRGGNTGELFF. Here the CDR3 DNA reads TGTGCCAGCAGCCAAGTGCGGGGGGGGAACACCGGGGAGCTGTTTTTT.

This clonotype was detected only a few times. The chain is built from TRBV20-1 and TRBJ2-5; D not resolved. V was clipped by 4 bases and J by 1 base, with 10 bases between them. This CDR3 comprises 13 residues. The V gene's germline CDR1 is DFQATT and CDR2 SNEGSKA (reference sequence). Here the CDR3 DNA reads TGCAGTGCTAAACTCATATCCCAAGAGACCCAGTACTTC. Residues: CSAKLISQETQYF.

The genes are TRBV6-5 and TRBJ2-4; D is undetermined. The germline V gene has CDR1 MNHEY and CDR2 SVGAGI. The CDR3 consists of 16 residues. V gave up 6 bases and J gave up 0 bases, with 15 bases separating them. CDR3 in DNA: TGTGCCAGCAGCCAGGACGCATATCTAGCCAAAAACATTCAGTACTTC. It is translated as CASSQDAYLAKNIQYF.

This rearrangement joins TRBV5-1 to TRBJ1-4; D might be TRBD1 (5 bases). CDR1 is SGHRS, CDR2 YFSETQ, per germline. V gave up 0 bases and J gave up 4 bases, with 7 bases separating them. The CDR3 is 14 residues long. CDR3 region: CASSLEGFNEKLFF. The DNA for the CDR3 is TGCGCCAGCAGCTTGGAGGGGTTTAATGAAAAACTGTTTTTT.

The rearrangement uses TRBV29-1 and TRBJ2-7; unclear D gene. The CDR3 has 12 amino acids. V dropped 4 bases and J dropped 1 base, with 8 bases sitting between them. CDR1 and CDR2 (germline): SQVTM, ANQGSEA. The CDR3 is CSVVTTSYEQYF. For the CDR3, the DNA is TGCAGCGTTGTGACAACTTCCTACGAGCAGTACTTC.

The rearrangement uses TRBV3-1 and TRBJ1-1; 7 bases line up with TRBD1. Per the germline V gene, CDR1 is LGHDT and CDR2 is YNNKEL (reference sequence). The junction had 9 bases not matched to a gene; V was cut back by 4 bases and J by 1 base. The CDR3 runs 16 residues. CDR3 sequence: CASSRRQGSGNTEAFF. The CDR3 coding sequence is TGTGCCAGCAGCCGGAGACAGGGATCGGGGAACACTGAAGCTTTCTTT.

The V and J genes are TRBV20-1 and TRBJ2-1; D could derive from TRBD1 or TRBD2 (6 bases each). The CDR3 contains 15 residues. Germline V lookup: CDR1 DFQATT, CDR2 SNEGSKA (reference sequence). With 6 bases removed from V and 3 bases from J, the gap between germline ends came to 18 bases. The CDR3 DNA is TGCAGTGCCACTAAGGGGGGAGTCTACTACAATGAGCAGTTCTTC. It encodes CSATKGGVYYNEQFF.

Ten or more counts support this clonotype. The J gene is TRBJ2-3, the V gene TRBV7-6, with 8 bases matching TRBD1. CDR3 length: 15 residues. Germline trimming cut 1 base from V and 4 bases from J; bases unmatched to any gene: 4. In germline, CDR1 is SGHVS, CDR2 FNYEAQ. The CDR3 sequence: CASSLVAGGADTQYF. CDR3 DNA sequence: TGTGCCAGCAGCTTAGTAGCAGGGGGCGCAGATACGCAGTATTTT.

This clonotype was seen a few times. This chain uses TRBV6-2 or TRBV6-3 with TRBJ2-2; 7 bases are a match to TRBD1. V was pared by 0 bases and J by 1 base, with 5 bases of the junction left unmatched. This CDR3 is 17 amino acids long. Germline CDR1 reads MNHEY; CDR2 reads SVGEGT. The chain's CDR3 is CASSYSTGLRNTGELFF. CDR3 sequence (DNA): TGTGCCAGCAGTTACTCGACAGGGCTCAGGAACACCGGGGAGCTGTTTTTT.

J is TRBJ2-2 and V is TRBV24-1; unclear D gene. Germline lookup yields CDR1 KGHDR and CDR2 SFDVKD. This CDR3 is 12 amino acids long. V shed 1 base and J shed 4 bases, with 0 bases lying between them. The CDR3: CATSDFTGELFF. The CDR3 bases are TGTGCCACCAGTGATTTCACCGGGGAGCTGTTTTTT.

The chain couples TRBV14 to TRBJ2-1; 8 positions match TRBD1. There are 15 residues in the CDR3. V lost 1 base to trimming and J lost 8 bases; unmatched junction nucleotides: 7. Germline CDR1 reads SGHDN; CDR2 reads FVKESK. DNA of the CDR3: TGTGCCAGCAGCCAAGGGACAGGGTTTAGATATGAGCAGTTCTTC. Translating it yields CASSQGTGFRYEQFF.

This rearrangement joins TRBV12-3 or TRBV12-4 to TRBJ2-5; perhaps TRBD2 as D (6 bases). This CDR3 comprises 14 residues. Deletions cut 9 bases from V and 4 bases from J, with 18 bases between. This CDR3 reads CASKFGGTGETQYF. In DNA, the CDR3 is TGTGCCAGTAAATTTGGGGGGACGGGAGAGACCCAGTACTTC.

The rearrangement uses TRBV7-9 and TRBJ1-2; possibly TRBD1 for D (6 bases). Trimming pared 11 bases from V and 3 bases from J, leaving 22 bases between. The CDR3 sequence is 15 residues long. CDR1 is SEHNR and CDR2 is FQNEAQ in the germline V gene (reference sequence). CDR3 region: CACGQTTPADYGYTF. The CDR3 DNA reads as TGTGCCTGCGGACAGACCACCCCGGCCGACTATGGCTACACCTTC.

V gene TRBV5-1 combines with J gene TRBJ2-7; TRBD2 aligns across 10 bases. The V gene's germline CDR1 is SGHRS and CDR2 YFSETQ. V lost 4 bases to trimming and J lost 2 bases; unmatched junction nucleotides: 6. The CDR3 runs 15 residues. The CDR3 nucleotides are TGCGCCAGCAGCATGACTAGCGGGCGCACCTACGAGCAGTACTTC. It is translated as CASSMTSGRTYEQYF.

The CDR3 region has the DNA TGTGCCAGCAGCCCGATTTTGACAGTTCCAAACTCCCGGGTTAGCAATCAGCCCCAGCATTTT. Encoded protein: CASSPILTVPNSRVSNQPQHF. The chain employs TRBV4-2 and TRBJ1-5, with D possibly TRBD1 on 5 matching bases. Trimming left V 4 bases short and J 0 bases short, with 28 bases between. CDR3 size: 21 residues. Per the germline V gene, CDR1 is LGHNA and CDR2 is YNFKEQ.

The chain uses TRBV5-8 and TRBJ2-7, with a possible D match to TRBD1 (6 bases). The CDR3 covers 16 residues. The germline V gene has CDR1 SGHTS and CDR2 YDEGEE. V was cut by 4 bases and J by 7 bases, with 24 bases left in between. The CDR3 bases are TGTGCCAGCAGCCCCGGACAGCTGCTAACTACTAGGGAGCAGTACTTC. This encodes CASSPGQLLTTREQYF.